This TCR beta chain was identified in a study of blood T cell repertoires in COVID-19 (dated by TCRdb to the early 2020s). For the wider study: Samples covering the acute and convalescent phases of COVID-19 were provided by collaborators in the United States, Italy and Spain. Sample metadata almost always included a de-identified subject ID, COVID-19 status, age in years and sex. The prospective study material was composed of cDNA or gDNA derived from T cells, B-cell-depleted T cells, or PBMCs. Where available, HLA class I and class II types were obtained from metadata supplied by the sample provider rather than from assay-based typing. The samples were drawn from the first 160 participants of the ongoing ImmuneRACE study and from 1,254 subjects provided by 6 global collaborators. Deeply sampled blood TCRbeta repertoires from subjects exposed to, actively infected with, or recovered from COVID-19 were included in the dataset. The repertoires were made available in a free public database intended to serve as a resource for research on the immune response to SARS-CoV-2.

As regards this clone: Its recognized antigen is unknown. Base qualities are not provided; no much larger clone lies one nucleotide away.

Participants in the prospective study were aged about 18 to 90 years, lived in under 30 United States geographic areas, and enrolled through a virtual design. Cohort assignment in the prospective study relied on participant-reported clinical history from a screening survey and a study questionnaire. Mobile phlebotomists in the prospective study collected whole blood, serum and a nasopharyngeal or oropharyngeal swab from every participant. Additional blood draws and questionnaires over an approximately two-month period could optionally be provided by prospective study participants. Blood samples from the prospective study were shipped frozen or at room temperature prior to DNA extraction. TCRbeta CDR3 regions were amplified from genomic DNA by means of the immunoSEQ Assay, a bias-controlled multiplex PCR. The original pipeline was this. Nucleated cell counts per sample were estimated from amplification of reference gene primers within the assay. To quantify the absolute abundance of each unique TCRbeta CDR3 rearrangement, sequence reads were collapsed and filtered. For each sample, productive Simpson clonality was calculated as the square root of Simpson's diversity index over productive rearrangements. TCRdb's version of the immuneACCESS table is confined to in-frame rearrangements and falls short of the full clone set. An unresolved V gene accounts for under half of the shortfall where checked; the remainder is of unknown origin. V and J calls plus clone size are reproduced from that table; the DNA served to infer D and trimming. The table for this sample lists roughly 200,000 clones; more than 75% of them were counted only once. Around 6% of the sample comes from the top ten.

Results and caveats for the whole study, not just this receptor: Clinical and demographic metadata were provided uncurated, with the amount varying by source and participant.

Including cysteine and phenylalanine, the CDR3 has 15 amino acids. Only the CDR3 portion is preserved as DNA: 45 bases, with reading frame beginning at the first base. Trimming costs V 4 bases and J 4 bases, and their ends lie 15 bases apart. Per the germline V gene (reference sequence), MNHEY is the CDR1 and SMNVEV is the CDR2. Sequencing was done on a sample of PBMCs or T cells enriched from blood (not recorded which). In this chain, TRBV27 is recombined with TRBJ2-3; TRBD2 could be the D gene, as 6 bases match. This sequence was found in a man aged 40-49 years with acute COVID-19. The CDR3 protein sequence reads: CASSSARGGSDTQYF. Read as DNA, the sequence is TGTGCCAGCAGTTCGGCGCGGGGAGGATCAGATACGCAGTATTTT.